This record covers a single T cell receptor (beta chain). These data come from a study of T cells in Graves' hyperthyroidism and ophthalmopathy. This CDR3 is 12 amino acids long. Per germline, CDR1 SEHNR and CDR2 FQNEAQ (reference sequence). The V end lost 5 bases, the J end lost 7 bases, and 8 bases lay between the germline ends. TCR beta CDR3 regions were amplified from RNA transcripts. With the HTBI primer set, the TCR CDR3 went through a first round of RT-PCR. A single record per CDR3 protein comes from TCRdb applying MiXCR to the multiplex PCR reads. The sample comprises about 290,000 distinct CDR3 sequences, roughly 15% of which are singletons, and 30% rests with the top ten.

Sequenced: blood. This receptor was obtained from a woman between 45 and 60 years old with Graves' hyperthyroidism that later progressed to Graves' ophthalmopathy. This chain joins TRBV7-9 and TRBJ2-2; no reliable D call. The CDR3 is CASSLPNGELFF. CDR3 in DNA: TGTGCCAGCAGCCTCCCGAACGGGGAGCTGTTTTTT.